This TCR beta chain was retrieved from a study of cytomegalovirus exposure and HLA in healthy donors. Researchers ran the PCR with 60 Vbeta and 13 Jbeta primers. Assay: immunoSEQ multiplex PCR; the TCRdb copy retains only in-frame clones and omits some. This sample's table reports about 46,000 clones. The germline V and J ends were trimmed by 9 bases and 4 bases, with 18 bases remaining between them. The CDR3 runs to 15 residues. From germline, CDR1 is PRHDT and CDR2 FYEKMQ (reference sequence). This chain connects TRBV13 to TRBJ2-2; no clear D. Specimen: PBMCs. The clonotype was recovered from a woman aged 40-49 years in good health and CMV-seronegative. DNA for the CDR3: TGTGCCAGTAAGAGACTCGAGGAAACCACCGGGGAGCTGTTTTTT. Encoded protein: CASKRLEETTGELFF.